A single T cell receptor (beta chain) is shown here with its context. No antigen is known for it. Per-nucleotide qualities are absent, and no much larger clonotype sits a single base away. The library was prepared using the immunoSEQ multiplex PCR assay. As for how the authors treated the data: A statistical classification framework was developed to diagnose cytomegalovirus status using the catalog of TCR beta chain sequences. TCRdb mirrors the immuneACCESS table, restricted to in-frame sequences. Some clones are absent from its copies; in checked studies, under half trace to an unresolved V gene, and the reason for the others is unknown. V and J calls and clone size follow that table, whereas D and trimming were derived from the DNA. The sample includes about 55,000 clones, with around nine tenths observed a single time. Of the sample, roughly 3% falls within the top ten clones. The CDR3 numbers 11 residues from cysteine through phenylalanine. The CDR3 DNA has 33 bases and is translated from base 1. Looking up the germline V gene yields CDR1 SNHLY and CDR2 FYNNEI. The trim is 4 bases for V and 9 bases for J, with a gap of 9 bases between the germline ends.

The data derive from a study of cytomegalovirus exposure and HLA in healthy donors (dated by TCRdb to the late 2010s). Looking at the study overall: A later analysis indicated that the 130 or so validation repertoires were generated on the platform also employed for the approximately 700 repertoires of the first cohort. The study combined high-throughput TCR immunosequencing, statistical association of individual TCRs with disease status, and machine learning to predict cytomegalovirus infection status. The aim of the study was to test whether cataloging public T cell receptors could identify signatures of past pathogen exposure. Besides the first cohort of around 670 subjects, a separate validation cohort made up of roughly 120 different subjects was used.

Donors formed part of the validation cohort, which comprised over a hundred subjects and was distinct from the first cohort of over 500 subjects. On the study overall, not on this receptor specifically: Most TCR sequences were observed very rarely across donors, whereas some public TCRs were present in many individuals. A later analysis had no HLA typing for the validation cohort, so co-occurrence there was scored across all 130 or so repertoires. Three of the identified cytomegalovirus-associated TCR beta chains were confirmed in vitro to be specific for cytomegalovirus antigens. In the study, some 160 TCR beta chains were listed as associated with cytomegalovirus. Cytomegalovirus status was reported to be diagnosed by the classifier with high specificity and sensitivity in both the original and validation cohorts. Of the cluster scores, 85% to 95% were above 0 in a later analysis, which found that TCRs clustered in the first cohort also tended to co-occur in the 95 to 150 validation repertoires. The authors suggested that the approach could potentially be generalized to other disease states and immunological phenotypes.

This sequence uses TRBV2 and TRBJ2-5; the D gene cannot be resolved reliably. This sequence was found in a young man in good health and CMV-seronegative. Sample: PBMCs. CDR3 loop: CASSGNEAQYF. At the DNA level, the sequence is TGTGCCAGCAGTGGAAACGAGGCCCAGTACTTC.